Listed below are T cell receptor beta chains from one sample, sequenced in a study of cytomegalovirus exposure and HLA in healthy donors. TCRdb's table, derived via immunoSEQ multiplex PCR, lists solely in-frame clones and lacks some. This sample has some 250,000 clones; about 81% occur once, and the top ten carry 5.4%. What was sequenced was PBMCs. These receptors were taken from a woman in her thirties or forties in good health and CMV-seropositive. Each CDR3 is given with its conserved first and last residue. A D gene is named only where the DNA matches it firmly. Expanded clones get a size class; other rows say once, few or many, or leave the size out.

V gene	clone size	J gene	D gene	CDR3 protein	CDR3 DNA
TRBV6-5	NA	TRBJ1-3	NA	CASSSAAVSGNTIYF	TGTGCCAGCAGTTCCGCGGCCGTCTCTGGAAACACCATATATTTT
TRBV5-1	NA	TRBJ2-3	NA	CASRIGGPSTDTQYF	TGCGCCAGCCGGATAGGCGGTCCGAGCACAGATACGCAGTATTTT
TRBV30	NA	TRBJ2-7	TRBD2	CAWSATSGRPYEQYF	TGTGCCTGGAGTGCCACTAGCGGGCGCCCCTACGAGCAGTACTTC
TRBV7-2	NA	TRBJ2-2	TRBD2	CASSLSGLAGDRLFF	TGTGCCAGCAGCTTAAGCGGGCTAGCGGGAGACAGGCTGTTTTTT
TRBV18	once	TRBJ2-7	NA	CASSPPVAGSYEQYF	TGTGCCAGCTCACCACCGGTGGCGGGCTCCTACGAGCAGTACTTC
TRBV30	NA	TRBJ1-4	TRBD1	CAWSVGQGTGEKLFF	TGTGCCTGGAGTGTGGGACAGGGAACGGGTGAAAAACTGTTTTTT
TRBV5-1	NA	TRBJ2-5	TRBD1	CASSAGTGGQETQYF	TGCGCCAGCAGCGCCGGGACAGGGGGCCAAGAGACCCAGTACTTC
TRBV10-2	NA	TRBJ2-7	TRBD2	CASSLAGGFSYEQYF	TGCGCCAGCAGTTTAGCGGGAGGATTCTCCTACGAGCAGTACTTC
TRBV5-4	NA	TRBJ2-7	NA	CASSLLDQAREQYF	TGTGCCAGCAGCTTGCTCGATCAGGCGCGCGAGCAGTACTTC
TRBV6-4	NA	TRBJ1-2	TRBD1	CASSEGQGGYGYTF	TGTGCCAGCAGTGAGGGACAGGGGGGCTATGGCTACACCTTC
TRBV7-2	NA	TRBJ1-1	NA	CASSLARGMNTEAFF	TGTGCCAGCAGCTTAGCCAGGGGTATGAACACTGAAGCTTTCTTT
TRBV6-5	NA	TRBJ1-3	TRBD1	CASSNPGTGVYF	TGTGCCAGCAGTAACCCCGGGACAGGGGTATATTTT
TRBV9	NA	TRBJ2-5	TRBD1	CASSPSTGVKETQYF	TGTGCCAGCAGCCCTTCGACAGGGGTAAAAGAGACCCAGTACTTC
TRBV30	NA	TRBJ2-1	NA	CAWAGGWHEQFF	TGTGCCTGGGCTGGGGGGTGGCATGAGCAGTTCTTC
TRBV5-1	NA	TRBJ2-3	TRBD2	CASSASSGGAKNTQYF	TGCGCCAGCAGCGCTTCTAGCGGGGGGGCCAAGAATACGCAGTATTTT
TRBV6-1	NA	TRBJ1-5	TRBD1	CASTLTGGRDQPQHF	TGTGCCAGCACCTTGACAGGGGGCAGGGATCAGCCCCAGCATTTT
TRBV5-1	once	TRBJ2-7	TRBD1	CASILTGPFSYEQYF	TGCGCCAGCATCCTGACAGGGCCCTTCTCCTACGAGCAGTACTTC
TRBV11-1	few	TRBJ1-1	NA	CASSFQDTEAFF	TGTGCCAGCAGCTTCCAGGACACTGAAGCTTTCTTT
TRBV10-1	NA	TRBJ2-7	TRBD2	CASSGGRAGELYEQYF	TGCGCCAGCTCAGGTGGCCGAGCGGGAGAACTGTACGAGCAGTACTTC
TRBV7-2	NA	TRBJ1-6	NA	CASSPGQLNSPLHF	TGTGCCAGCAGCCCAGGACAGTTAAATTCACCCCTCCACTTT
TRBV7-9	NA	TRBJ1-2	NA	CASSLREGSNYGYTF	TGTGCCAGCAGCTTAAGGGAGGGGTCTAACTATGGCTACACCTTC
TRBV7-8	NA	TRBJ1-3	TRBD1	CASSLAQGGRDTIYF	TGTGCCAGCAGCTTAGCGCAGGGGGGACGGGACACCATATATTTT
TRBV30	NA	TRBJ1-2	NA	CAWSADSPNYGYTF	TGTGCCTGGAGTGCGGACAGCCCTAACTATGGCTACACCTTC
TRBV4-3	NA	TRBJ1-1	NA	CASSQDNGGTEAFF	TGCGCCAGCAGCCAAGATAACGGTGGCACTGAAGCTTTCTTT
TRBV7-9	once	TRBJ2-1	NA	CASSLQGKANEQFF	TGTGCCAGCAGCTTGCAGGGGAAAGCGAATGAGCAGTTCTTC
TRBV6-1	once	TRBJ1-2	TRBD1	CASMTKAGGARGYTF	TGTGCCAGCATGACTAAAGCAGGGGGCGCGAGGGGCTACACCTTC
TRBV11-2	NA	TRBJ2-3	NA	CASSNVNTDTQYF	TGTGCCAGCAGCAATGTAAACACAGATACGCAGTATTTT
TRBV19	NA	TRBJ1-6	NA	CASSTVAGSPLHF	TGTGCCAGTAGCACAGTGGCGGGATCACCCCTCCACTTT
TRBV11-1	NA	TRBJ2-4	NA	CASTSSKNIQYF	TGTGCCAGCACGTCCAGCAAAAACATTCAGTACTTC
TRBV27	NA	TRBJ2-3	NA	CASNRGAPWTGTDTQYF	TGTGCCAGCAATCGGGGGGCCCCTTGGACTGGGACAGATACGCAGTATTTT
TRBV6-5	NA	TRBJ1-2	NA	CASSYARNYGYTF	TGTGCCAGCAGTTACGCCAGGAACTATGGCTACACCTTC
TRBV19	once	TRBJ1-2	NA	CASNLEANYGYTF	TGTGCCAGTAATCTTGAGGCTAACTATGGCTACACCTTC
TRBV4-2	NA	TRBJ2-1	TRBD2	CASSQDAGGVDEQFF	TGTGCCAGCAGCCAAGATGCGGGAGGTGTTGATGAGCAGTTCTTC
TRBV30	NA	TRBJ1-5	NA	CAWSGGHSNQPQHF	TGTGCCTGGAGTGGGGGACATAGCAATCAGCCCCAGCATTTT
TRBV2	NA	TRBJ2-1	NA	CASSVSTGSYNEQFF	TGTGCCAGCAGTGTTTCTACGGGCTCCTACAATGAGCAGTTCTTC
TRBV25-1	NA	TRBJ1-6	TRBD1	CASRVSQGEHSPLHF	TGTGCCAGCAGGGTGAGTCAGGGGGAGCATTCACCCCTCCACTTT
TRBV19	NA	TRBJ1-5	NA	CASSIPINRANQPQHF	TGTGCCAGTAGTATACCGATCAACAGGGCCAATCAGCCCCAGCATTTT
TRBV6-7	NA	TRBJ1-1	TRBD1	CASSYQPRDRIF	TGTGCCAGCAGTTACCAACCCCGGGACAGGATCTTT
TRBV13	NA	TRBJ1-1	NA	CASSLERGMNTEAFF	TGTGCCAGCAGCTTAGAGCGGGGCATGAACACTGAAGCTTTCTTT
TRBV19	NA	TRBJ2-1	TRBD1	CASSPRGRNEQFF	TGTGCCAGTAGTCCCAGGGGGCGGAATGAGCAGTTCTTC
TRBV18	NA	TRBJ1-2	TRBD1	CASSPEGRDSPMGYTF	TGTGCCAGCTCACCAGAGGGCCGGGACAGCCCCATGGGCTACACCTTC
TRBV10-2	NA	TRBJ2-5	TRBD2	CASSAGTSGSLAQYF	TGCGCCAGCAGCGCCGGGACTAGCGGGAGTTTGGCCCAGTACTTC
TRBV5-6	NA	TRBJ2-2	TRBD1	CASSLGGQQITGELFF	TGTGCCAGCAGCTTGGGGGGACAGCAAATCACCGGGGAGCTGTTTTTT
TRBV6-1	NA	TRBJ2-7	NA	CASSEIVTGTAYEQYF	TGTGCCAGCAGTGAAATCGTGACAGGAACAGCCTACGAGCAGTACTTC
TRBV5-1	NA	TRBJ2-3	NA	CASSFRGTDTQYF	TGCGCCAGCAGCTTCAGGGGCACAGATACGCAGTATTTT